This T cell receptor (beta chain) was recorded in a study of patients and donors after allogeneic stem cell transplantation. Looked up from germline, CDR1 is GTSNPN and CDR2 is SVGIG (reference sequence). The CDR3 extends over 14 amino acids. Trimming left V 0 bases short and J 7 bases short, with 16 bases between. TCRdb reanalysed the RT-PCR reads using MiXCR and keeps one entry per CDR3 protein. The sample gives 400,000 to 450,000 distinct CDR3 sequences, 16% of which show up once; about 7% is in the top ten. The chain employs TRBV30 and TRBJ2-7; a possible D gene is TRBD2 (6 bases). This receptor was identified in a human donor who was either an allogeneic HSCT recipient or a stem cell or donor lymphocyte infusion donor (not recorded which). It is not recorded whose cells these are; they may come from a transplant donor. Source material: blood, either unsorted or a sorted T cell fraction (not recorded which). CDR3 protein: CAWSVPEGRGEQYF. The CDR3 DNA reads as TGTGCCTGGAGTGTACCGGAGGGCCGGGGTGAGCAGTACTTC.